This T cell receptor (beta chain) was captured in a study of blood T cell repertoires in COVID-19. Study overall: PBMCs, B-cell-depleted T cells, or T cells provided the cDNA or gDNA that made up the material.

Germline loops: CDR1 SGHTA, CDR2 FQGNSA. Unmatched junction bases numbered 8, after V lost 4 bases and J lost 5 bases. The CDR3 is made up of 17 amino acids. The method was immunoSEQ multiplex PCR; TCRdb's version includes in-frame clones alone and lacks a portion of them. Of over 70,000 clones listed, more than 65% are singletons. This chain joins TRBV7-2 and TRBJ1-4; 12 bases are shared with TRBD1. This clonotype was sampled from a woman of 80 years or more with active or convalescent COVID-19. Sequenced sample: peripheral blood. The chain's CDR3 is CASSSWDRGHVNEKLFF. For the CDR3, the DNA is TGTGCCAGCAGCTCGTGGGACAGGGGGCATGTAAATGAAAAACTGTTTTTT.